This T cell receptor beta chain originates from a study of T cell responses to AZD1222 COVID-19 vaccine. Study findings and constraints: Donor demographics were predominantly white British with a female majority; clonal diversity may be underestimated.

Sequenced by immunoSEQ multiplex PCR; TCRdb stores in-frame clones only, minus some. The sample has 110,000 to 150,000 clones; 85% to 95% are singletons. As for this clone: Its target is unknown.

Sequenced here: peripheral blood, sampled after recovery from COVID-19. The sequence derives from an adult who had recovered from COVID-19.

CDR3 region: CASSTPLDQETQYF. CDR3 nucleotide sequence: TGCGCCAGCAGCACACCACTAGACCAAGAGACCCAGTACTTC. The rearrangement links TRBV5-1 to TRBJ2-5; the D gene is possibly TRBD2 (5 bases). CDR1 and CDR2 from the germline V gene are SGHRS and YFSETQ. CDR3 length equals 14 residues. The V and J ends lost 4 bases and 0 bases respectively, with 10 bases between them.